This TCR beta chain appears in the sequencing data of a study of T cells after yellow fever vaccination. Notes on the study in general: A limited proportion of clonotypes was detected within both the CD4 and CD8 compartments.

TCRdb analysed the 5' RACE reads with MiXCR anew, one entry per CDR3 protein. The table lists about 300,000 distinct CDR3 sequences, 6.8% of them singletons. Ten or more counts support this clonotype. Its antigen is as yet unknown. This CDR3 contains 13 residues. V gave up 4 bases and J gave up 2 bases, with 6 bases separating them. Germline V gene sequence: CDR1 LGHNA, CDR2 YNFKEQ. This sequence joins TRBV4-2 and TRBJ2-1; no clear D gene. The sample in question was PBMCs, obtained about 49 days after the first yellow fever vaccination. This sequence was found in a man in his late teens or twenties who received the YFV17D yellow fever vaccine. CDR3 coding DNA: TGTGCCAGCAGCCTAGAGACCTACAATGAGCAGTTCTTC. Translated: CASSLETYNEQFF.